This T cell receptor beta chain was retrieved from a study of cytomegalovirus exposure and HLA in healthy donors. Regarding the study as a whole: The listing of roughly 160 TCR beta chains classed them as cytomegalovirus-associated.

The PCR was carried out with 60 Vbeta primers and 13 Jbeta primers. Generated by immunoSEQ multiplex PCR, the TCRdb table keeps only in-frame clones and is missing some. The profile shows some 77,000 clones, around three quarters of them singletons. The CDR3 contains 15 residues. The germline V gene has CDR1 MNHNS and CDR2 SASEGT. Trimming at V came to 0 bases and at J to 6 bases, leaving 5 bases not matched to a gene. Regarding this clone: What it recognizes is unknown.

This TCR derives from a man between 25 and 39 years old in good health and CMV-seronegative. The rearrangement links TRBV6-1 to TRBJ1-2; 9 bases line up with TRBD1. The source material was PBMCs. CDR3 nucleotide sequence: TGTGCCAGCAGTGAAGCCTCCTGGACAGGGGATGGCTACACCTTC. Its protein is CASSEASWTGDGYTF.